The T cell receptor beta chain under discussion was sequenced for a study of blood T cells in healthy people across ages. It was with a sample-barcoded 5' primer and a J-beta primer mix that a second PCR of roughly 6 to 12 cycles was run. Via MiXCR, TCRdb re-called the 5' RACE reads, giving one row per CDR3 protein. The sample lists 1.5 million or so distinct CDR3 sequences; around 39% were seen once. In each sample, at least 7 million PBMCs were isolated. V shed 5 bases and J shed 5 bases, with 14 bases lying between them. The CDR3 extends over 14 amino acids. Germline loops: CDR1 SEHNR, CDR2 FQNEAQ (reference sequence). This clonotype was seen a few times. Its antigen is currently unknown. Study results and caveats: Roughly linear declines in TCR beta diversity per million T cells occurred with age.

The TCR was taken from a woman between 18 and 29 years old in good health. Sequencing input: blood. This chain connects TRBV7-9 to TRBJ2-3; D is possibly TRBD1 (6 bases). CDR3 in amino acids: CASSVRGGQDTQYF. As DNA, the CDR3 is TGTGCCAGCAGCGTAAGAGGGGGACAAGATACGCAGTATTTT.